This T cell receptor beta chain appears in the sequencing data of a study of cytomegalovirus exposure and HLA in healthy donors. Whole-study findings and limits: Researchers reported in a later analysis that a missense DCLRE1C variant was tied to TCR beta V- and J-gene trimming.

CDR3 size: 15 residues. Trimming took 6 bases from V and 1 from J; bases not matched to a gene: 6. Unrecorded immune exposure was likely among donors, who were nominally healthy when sampled. On this clone: The target antigen is unknown.

Primers included in the PCR were 60 Vbeta and 13 Jbeta primers. The data were produced by immunoSEQ multiplex PCR, yet TCRdb's version contains in-frame clones alone and is incomplete. The sample records around 110,000 clones, 65% to 85% being singletons. The chain has TRBV23-1 and TRBJ1-1; 9 nucleotides align to TRBD1. TRBV23-1 is classed as an ORF, of uncertain function. The sample taken for sequencing was PBMCs. The TCR comes from a man under 40 in good health and CMV-seronegative. In DNA, the CDR3 is TGCGCCAGCAGAAGCCGGGACAGGGCGAACACTGAAGCTTTCTTT. It codes for CASRSRDRANTEAFF.